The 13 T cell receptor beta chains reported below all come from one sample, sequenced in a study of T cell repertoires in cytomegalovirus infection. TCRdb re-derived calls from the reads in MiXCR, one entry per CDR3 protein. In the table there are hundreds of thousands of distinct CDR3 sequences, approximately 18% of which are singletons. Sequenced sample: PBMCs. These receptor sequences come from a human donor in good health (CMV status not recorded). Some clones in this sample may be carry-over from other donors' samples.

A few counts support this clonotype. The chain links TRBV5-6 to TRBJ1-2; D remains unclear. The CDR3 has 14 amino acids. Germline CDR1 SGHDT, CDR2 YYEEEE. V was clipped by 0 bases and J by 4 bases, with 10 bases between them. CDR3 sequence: CASSLGPTSYGYTF. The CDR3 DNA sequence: TGTGCCAGCAGCTTGGGCCCGACTTCCTATGGCTACACCTTC. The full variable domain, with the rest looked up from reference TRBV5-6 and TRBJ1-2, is DAGVTQSPTHLIKTRGQQVTLRCSPKSGHDTVSWYQQALGQGPQFIFQYYEEEERQRGNFPDRFSGHQFPNYSSELNVNALLLGDSALYLCASSLGPTSYGYTFGSGTRLTVV.

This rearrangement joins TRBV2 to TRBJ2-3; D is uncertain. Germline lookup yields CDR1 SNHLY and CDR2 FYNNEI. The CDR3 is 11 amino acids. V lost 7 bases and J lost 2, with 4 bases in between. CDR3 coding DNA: TGTGCCAGCATGTACACAGATACGCAGTATTTT. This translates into CASMYTDTQYF.

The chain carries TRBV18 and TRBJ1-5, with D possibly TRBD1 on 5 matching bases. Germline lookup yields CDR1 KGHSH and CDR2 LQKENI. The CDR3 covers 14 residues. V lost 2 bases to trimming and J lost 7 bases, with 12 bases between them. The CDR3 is CASSPLAGNQPQHF. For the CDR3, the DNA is TGTGCCAGCTCACCATTGGCAGGGAACCAGCCCCAGCATTTT.

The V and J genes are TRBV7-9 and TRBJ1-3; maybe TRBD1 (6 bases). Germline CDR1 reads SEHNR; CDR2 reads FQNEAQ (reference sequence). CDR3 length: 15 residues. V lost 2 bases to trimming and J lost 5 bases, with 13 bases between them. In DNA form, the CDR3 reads TGTGCCAGCAGCTTATCCGGGGGGGCACGAAACACCATATATTTT. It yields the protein CASSLSGGARNTIYF.

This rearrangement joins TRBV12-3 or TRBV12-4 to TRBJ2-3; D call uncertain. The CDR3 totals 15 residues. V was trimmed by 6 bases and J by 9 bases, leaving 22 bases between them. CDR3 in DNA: TGTGCCAGCAGCCGACCCCGGGTTAGCCTTGGGACGCAGTATTTT. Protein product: CASSRPRVSLGTQYF.

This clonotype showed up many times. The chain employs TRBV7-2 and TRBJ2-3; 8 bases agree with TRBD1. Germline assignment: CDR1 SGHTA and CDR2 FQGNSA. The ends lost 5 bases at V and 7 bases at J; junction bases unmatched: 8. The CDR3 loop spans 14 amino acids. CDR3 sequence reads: CASSPRTGIYTQYF. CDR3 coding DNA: TGTGCCAGCAGCCCGCGGACAGGGATATATACGCAGTATTTT.

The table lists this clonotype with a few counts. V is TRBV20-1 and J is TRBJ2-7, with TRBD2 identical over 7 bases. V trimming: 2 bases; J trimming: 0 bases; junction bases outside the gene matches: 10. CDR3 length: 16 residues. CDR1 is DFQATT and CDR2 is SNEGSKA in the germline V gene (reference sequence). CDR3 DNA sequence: TGCAGTGCTAGAAGGCACGGGAGCGGGACCTCCTACGAGCAGTACTTC. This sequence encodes CSARRHGSGTSYEQYF.

This CDR3 is CASSLWPAEDNEQFF. CDR3 in DNA: TGTGCCAGCAGCTTATGGCCAGCGGAAGACAATGAGCAGTTCTTC. This chain joins TRBV7-9 and TRBJ2-1; tentatively, D is TRBD2 (5 bases). The CDR3 is made up of 15 amino acids. V was cut by 2 bases and J by 5 bases, with 13 bases left in between. Germline CDR1 reads SEHNR; CDR2 reads FQNEAQ (reference sequence). Looking up the rest from reference TRBV7-9 and TRBJ2-1 gives the full variable domain: DTGVSQNPRHKITKRGQNVTFRCDPISEHNRLYWYRQTLGQGPEFLTYFQNEAQLEKSRLLSDRFSAERPKGSFSTLEIQRTEQGDSAMYLCASSLWPAEDNEQFFGPGTRLTVL.

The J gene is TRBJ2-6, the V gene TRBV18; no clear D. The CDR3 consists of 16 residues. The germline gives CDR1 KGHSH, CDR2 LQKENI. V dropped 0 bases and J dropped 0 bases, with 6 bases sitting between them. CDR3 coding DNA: TGTGCCAGCTCACCACCGGTAACCTCTGGGGCCAACGTCCTGACTTTC. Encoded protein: CASSPPVTSGANVLTF.

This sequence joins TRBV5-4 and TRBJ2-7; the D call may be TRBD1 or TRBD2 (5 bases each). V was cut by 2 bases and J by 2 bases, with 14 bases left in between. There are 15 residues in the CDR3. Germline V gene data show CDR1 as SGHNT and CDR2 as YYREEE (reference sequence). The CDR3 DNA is TGTGCCAGCAGCTTCAAACGGGGACGGACCTACGAGCAGTACTTC. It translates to CASSFKRGRTYEQYF.

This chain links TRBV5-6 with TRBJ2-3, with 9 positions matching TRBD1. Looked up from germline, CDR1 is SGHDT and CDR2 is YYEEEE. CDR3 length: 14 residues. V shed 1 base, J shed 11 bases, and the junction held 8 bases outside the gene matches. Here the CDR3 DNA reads TGTGCCAGCAGCTTGATTCTCGTGGGACAGGGGCAGTATTTT. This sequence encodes CASSLILVGQGQYF.

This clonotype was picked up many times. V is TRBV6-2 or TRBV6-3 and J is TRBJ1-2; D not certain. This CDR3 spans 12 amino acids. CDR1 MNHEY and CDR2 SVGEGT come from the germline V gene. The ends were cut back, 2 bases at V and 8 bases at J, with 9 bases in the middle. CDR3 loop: CASSYNSRGYTF. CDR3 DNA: TGTGCCAGCAGTTACAACTCGCGAGGCTACACCTTC.

Written as DNA, the CDR3 is TGCCTCCCTCGAACGAACACTGAAGCTTTCTTT. Its translation is CLPRTNTEAFF. This chain uses TRBV20-1 with TRBJ1-1; D is ambiguous. Germline V gives CDR1 DFQATT, CDR2 SNEGSKA (reference sequence). CDR3 length: 11 residues.